Included here is one TCR beta chain sequence, with context. Its antigen is still unknown. These data originate in a study of T cell repertoires in ileal Crohn's disease. Looking at the study overall: About half received postoperative treatment, around twelve with thiopurines and around 18 anti-TNF. General observations from the study: Mucosal expansions were suggested to be mainly CD8 T cells. Every patient over 26.8% clonality showed endoscopic recurrence. Clonal expansions were more frequent in active smokers than non-smokers at surgery.

Here immunoSEQ multiplex PCR was the method, and the copy in TCRdb shows in-frame clones only, minus some. The table has thousands of clones, roughly 81% seen once. V lost 5 bases to trimming and J lost 0 bases, with 11 bases between them. The CDR3 sequence is 15 residues long. Germline V gene sequence: CDR1 MNHEY, CDR2 SMNVEV (reference sequence). The chain employs TRBV27 and TRBJ1-3; the D gene is possibly TRBD1 (5 bases). The source is an adult with Crohn's disease. Sequenced input: ileal tissue. CDR3 nucleotides: TGTGCCAGCAGTCTCGGGGGGAGCTCTGGAAACACCATATATTTT. Translated: CASSLGGSSGNTIYF.